These 25 T cell receptor beta chains came from one sample sequenced in a study of Tregs in tolerant kidney transplant recipients. The assay was immunoSEQ multiplex PCR, and TCRdb's table has in-frame clones only and misses some. The sample holds about 72,000 clones, roughly 92% seen once. Sequenced here: CD8+ T cells from blood, sampled before the transplant. The receptors come from a human donor who received a combined kidney and bone marrow transplant.

The rearrangement uses TRBV5-6 and TRBJ1-1, with no clear D. The CDR3 contains 16 residues. The germline V gene has CDR1 SGHDT and CDR2 YYEEEE. Between the trimmed V and J ends, which lost 0 bases and 0 bases, there was a span of 12 bases. DNA for the CDR3: TGTGCCAGCAGCTTGGCCTTGGGCTGGGTGAACACTGAAGCTTTCTTT. It codes for CASSLALGWVNTEAFF.

The chain couples TRBV28 to TRBJ2-7; maybe TRBD2 (6 bases). Germline-derived CDR1 and CDR2 are MDHEN and SYDVKM. V shed 2 bases and J shed 3 bases, with 14 bases lying between them. CDR3 length: 15 amino acids. CDR3 protein: CASSLKKWGDYEQYF. The CDR3 nucleotides read TGTGCCAGCAGTTTAAAGAAATGGGGGGACTACGAGCAGTACTTC.

This clone was counted only a few times. The chain has TRBV2 and TRBJ2-7; TRBD1 agrees at 9 bases. The CDR3 loop spans 14 amino acids. Unmatched junction bases numbered 10, after V lost 7 bases and J lost 6 bases. The germline gives CDR1 SNHLY, CDR2 FYNNEI. CDR3 coding DNA: TGTGCCAGCATCCCAGGGACAGGGCTGCCCGAGCAGTACTTC. Translating gives CASIPGTGLPEQYF. Full variable domain (outside the CDR3, taken from reference TRBV2 and TRBJ2-7): EPEVTQTPSHQVTQMGQEVILRCVPISNHLYFYWYRQILGQKVEFLVSFYNNEISEKSEIFDDQFSVERPDGSNFTLKIRSTKLEDSAMYFCASIPGTGLPEQYFGPGTRLTVT.

The J gene is TRBJ1-5, the V gene TRBV19; D unclear. V lost 1 base and J lost 0, with 4 bases in between. The V gene's germline CDR1 is LNHDA and CDR2 SQIVND (reference sequence). The CDR3 contains 14 residues. CDR3 residues: CASSIGPSNQPQHF. In DNA, the CDR3 is TGTGCCAGTAGTATAGGGCCTAGCAATCAGCCCCAGCATTTT.

V and J are TRBV6-5 and TRBJ1-1, with a weak D call TRBD1 (6 bases). This CDR3 region has 12 residues. V gave up 0 bases and J gave up 10 bases, with 9 bases separating them. The germline V gene encodes CDR1 MNHEY and CDR2 SVGAGI. The CDR3 DNA sequence: TGTGCCAGCAGTTACTCCAGGGGCGTAGCTTTCTTT. Encoded protein: CASSYSRGVAFF.

This clone was detected only once. The chain is built from TRBV6-4 and TRBJ1-4; weak D call: TRBD1 (5 bases). Germline CDR1 and CDR2: MRHNA and SNTAGT. The CDR3 totals 13 residues. Trimming stripped 7 bases from V and 8 bases from J, with 14 bases between. The DNA of the CDR3 is TGTGCCAGCAAGGACAACAATGCCGAAAAACTGTTTTTT. Its protein is CASKDNNAEKLFF.

The V and J genes are TRBV4-3 and TRBJ1-2, with D perhaps matching TRBD1 (5 bases). The CDR3 covers 15 residues. Germline V gene sequence: CDR1 LGHNA, CDR2 YSLEER. The ends were cut back, 1 base at V and 10 bases at J, with 19 bases in the middle. The CDR3: CASSQGIPGGDDYTF. Written as DNA, the CDR3 is TGCGCCAGCAGCCAAGGCATCCCTGGGGGGGATGACTACACCTTC.

This clone was observed once. The chain links TRBV5-1 to TRBJ2-1; 7 bases line up with TRBD2. CDR1 is SGHRS and CDR2 is YFSETQ in the germline V gene. Trimming took 4 bases from V and 3 from J; bases not matched to a gene: 7. This CDR3 contains 15 residues. CDR3 region: CASSTLGGDYNEQFF. CDR3 sequence (DNA): TGCGCCAGCAGCACATTGGGAGGGGACTACAATGAGCAGTTCTTC.

The chain employs TRBV7-9 and TRBJ1-3; no firm D call. Per the germline V gene, CDR1 is SEHNR and CDR2 is FQNEAQ (reference sequence). V lost 2 bases, J lost 4 bases, and 12 bases lay in between. The CDR3 is 15 residues long. CDR3 in amino acids: CASSLRVAGGNTIYF. Written as DNA, the CDR3 is TGTGCCAGCAGCTTAAGAGTAGCGGGAGGAAACACCATATATTTT. The whole variable domain, remainder taken from reference TRBV7-9 and TRBJ1-3, is DTGVSQNPRHKITKRGQNVTFRCDPISEHNRLYWYRQTLGQGPEFLTYFQNEAQLEKSRLLSDRFSAERPKGSFSTLEIQRTEQGDSAMYLCASSLRVAGGNTIYFGEGSWLTVV.

V is TRBV27 and J is TRBJ1-2, with D perhaps TRBD1 (6 bases). There are 15 residues in the CDR3. V was cut by 5 bases and J by 6 bases, with 19 bases left in between. Germline values: CDR1 MNHEY, CDR2 SMNVEV (reference sequence). The CDR3 sequence: CASSPGTRLLDGYTF. The DNA of the CDR3 is TGTGCCAGCAGTCCAGGGACACGCTTATTGGATGGCTACACCTTC.

J is TRBJ2-3 and V is TRBV27; 13 bases map to TRBD2. There are 16 residues in the CDR3. In germline, CDR1 is MNHEY, CDR2 SMNVEV (reference sequence). V dropped 5 bases and J dropped 6; count of bases not matched to a gene: 8. CDR3 bases: TGTGCCAGCAGTATCCTACTAGCGGGGGGGCACGATACGCAGTATTTT. Translating it yields CASSILLAGGHDTQYF.

The chain links TRBV19 to TRBJ2-6, with TRBD1 as a possible D gene (5 bases). The CDR3 covers 20 residues. CDR1 LNHDA and CDR2 SQIVND come from the germline V gene (reference sequence). Deletions cut 7 bases from V and 1 base from J, with 26 bases between. The CDR3 loop is CASTVSLMTAFSSGANVLTF. The CDR3 DNA reads as TGTGCCAGTACCGTATCCCTAATGACAGCCTTTTCTTCTGGGGCCAACGTCCTGACTTTC.

Notes on this clone: An end of the junction does not agree with germline; a read error may underlie this. The V and J genes are TRBV7-2 and TRBJ1-1; 7 bases fit TRBD1. Germline CDR1 SGHTA, CDR2 FQGNSA. The CDR3 has 16 residues. The CDR3 coding sequence is TGTGCCAGCAGCGTAGCTGTAGGGGGCGAGGACACTGAAGCTTTCTTT. Its protein is CASSVAVGGEDTEAFF.

V is TRBV7-6 and J is TRBJ2-5; 10 bases map to TRBD2. Per germline, CDR1 SGHVS and CDR2 FNYEAQ. The junction had 5 bases not matched to a gene; V was cut back by 1 base and J by 6 bases. CDR3 length: 15 amino acids. The CDR3 sequence is CASSLEPAGGKTQYF. The CDR3 nucleotides are TGTGCCAGCAGCTTAGAACCAGCGGGGGGGAAGACCCAGTACTTC.

This clone has a single count. The CDR3 spells CASSLYRGNLADNEQFF. In DNA form, the CDR3 reads TGTGCCAGCAGCTTATACAGGGGGAATCTAGCGGACAATGAGCAGTTCTTC. The chain is built from TRBV11-2 and TRBJ2-1; D might be TRBD1 (8 bases). V was pared by 2 bases and J by 5 bases, with 19 bases between. The CDR3 runs to 17 residues. The germline gives CDR1 SGHAT, CDR2 FQNNGV.

The chain recombines TRBV29-1 with TRBJ1-2; 9 bases match TRBD1. The CDR3 covers 14 residues. Trimming cost V 5 bases and J 1 base; bases outside gene matches: 5. CDR1 and CDR2 (germline): SQVTM, ANQGSEA. The CDR3, as DNA: TGCAGCGTTCCCCCGGGACAGGGTAACTATGGCTACACCTTC. Translated: CSVPPGQGNYGYTF.

The chain couples TRBV7-6 to TRBJ2-7; D is undetermined. CDR1 is SGHVS and CDR2 is FNYEAQ in the germline V gene. There are 11 residues in the CDR3. V gave up 4 bases and J gave up 7 bases, with 8 bases separating them. This CDR3 is CASSSTLEQYF. CDR3 bases: TGTGCCAGCAGCTCCACTTTAGAGCAGTACTTC.

The CDR3 reads CASSVVGGADLYNEQFF. In nucleotides, the CDR3 is TGTGCCAGCAGCGTAGTTGGGGGCGCGGACCTCTACAATGAGCAGTTCTTC. The chain employs TRBV9 and TRBJ2-1; TRBD1 might be the D (6 bases). Germline lookup yields CDR1 SGDLS and CDR2 YYNGEE. Trimming left V 0 bases short and J 3 bases short, with 16 bases between. The CDR3 runs 17 residues. The variable domain in full, with the rest retrieved from reference TRBV9 and TRBJ2-1, is DSGVTQTPKHLITATGQRVTLRCSPRSGDLSVYWYQQSLDQGLQFLIQYYNGEERAKGNILERFSAQQFPDLHSELNLSSLELGDSALYFCASSVVGGADLYNEQFFGPGTRLTVL.

The V and J genes are TRBV15 and TRBJ1-4, with D perhaps matching TRBD1 (6 bases). V was trimmed by 1 base and J by 7 bases, leaving 13 bases between them. The CDR3 is 15 amino acids. From germline, CDR1 is LNHNV and CDR2 YYDKDF (reference sequence). CDR3 in amino acids: CATSRVETGGEKLFF. The CDR3 nucleotides are TGTGCCACCAGCAGAGTAGAGACAGGAGGTGAAAAACTGTTTTTT.

The chain joins TRBV13 to TRBJ2-2; 8 positions agree with TRBD2. Trimming took 5 bases from V and 7 from J; bases not matched to a gene: 12. CDR3 length: 16 residues. CDR1 is PRHDT, CDR2 FYEKMQ, per germline (reference sequence). The CDR3 nucleotides are TGTGCCAGCAGCCCTCCGCGGGGGGCTGGAAACGGGGAGCTGTTTTTT. Encoded protein: CASSPPRGAGNGELFF.

This chain joins TRBV30 and TRBJ1-1; D is possibly TRBD1 (5 bases). Germline-derived CDR1 and CDR2 are GTSNPN and SVGIG (reference sequence). Between the trimmed V and J ends, which lost 8 bases and 0 bases, there was a span of 10 bases. This CDR3 comprises 12 residues. The CDR3 DNA sequence: TGTGCCGGCAGGGTGATGAACACTGAAGCTTTCTTT. This codes for CAGRVMNTEAFF.

This chain uses TRBV7-7 with TRBJ2-3; D possibly corresponds to TRBD1 (5 bases). CDR1 is SSHAT, CDR2 FNYEAQ, per germline (reference sequence). The CDR3 covers 16 residues. V was clipped by 1 base and J by 4 bases, with 15 bases between them. In DNA form, the CDR3 reads TGTGCCAGCAGCTTAGAGCCAGGGTCGATTTCAGATACGCAGTATTTT. Protein: CASSLEPGSISDTQYF.

The CDR3 sequence is CASSFSGNTGELFF. The DNA of the CDR3 is TGTGCCAGCAGCTTTAGCGGGAACACCGGGGAGCTGTTTTTT. This chain uses TRBV11-3 with TRBJ2-2, with D possibly TRBD2 on 6 matching bases. This CDR3 spans 14 amino acids. V shed 3 bases and J shed 1 base, with 6 bases lying between them. Germline loops: CDR1 SGHNT, CDR2 YENEEA.

The V and J genes are TRBV30 and TRBJ2-7; 7 nucleotides line up with TRBD2. The germline CDR1 and CDR2 sequences are GTSNPN and SVGIG (reference sequence). The CDR3 has 13 residues. Losses at the gene ends were 0 bases for V and 4 bases for J; bases not matched to a gene: 3. CDR3 loop: CAWSVASGYEQYF. Written as DNA, the CDR3 is TGTGCCTGGAGTGTAGCTAGCGGATACGAGCAGTACTTC.

The genes are TRBV27 and TRBJ2-7, with 8 bases matching TRBD1. Trimming took 3 bases from V and 4 from J; bases not matched to a gene: 2. In germline, CDR1 is MNHEY, CDR2 SMNVEV (reference sequence). The CDR3 is made up of 13 amino acids. CDR3 protein: CASSFQGAYEQYF. Here the CDR3 DNA reads TGTGCCAGCAGTTTCCAGGGGGCGTACGAGCAGTACTTC.